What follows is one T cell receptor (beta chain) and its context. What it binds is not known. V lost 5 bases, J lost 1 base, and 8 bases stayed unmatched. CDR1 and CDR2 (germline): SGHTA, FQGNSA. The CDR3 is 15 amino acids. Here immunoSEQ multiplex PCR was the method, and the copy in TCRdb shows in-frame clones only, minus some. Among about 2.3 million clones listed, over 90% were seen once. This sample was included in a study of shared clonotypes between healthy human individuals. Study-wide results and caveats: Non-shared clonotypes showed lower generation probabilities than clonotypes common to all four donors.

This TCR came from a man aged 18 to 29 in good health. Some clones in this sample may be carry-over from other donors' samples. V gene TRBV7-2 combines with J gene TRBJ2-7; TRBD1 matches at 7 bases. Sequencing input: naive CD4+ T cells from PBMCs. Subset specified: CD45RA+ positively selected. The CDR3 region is CASSPQGTVSYEQYF. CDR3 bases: TGTGCCAGCAGCCCCCAGGGGACAGTATCCTACGAGCAGTACTTC.